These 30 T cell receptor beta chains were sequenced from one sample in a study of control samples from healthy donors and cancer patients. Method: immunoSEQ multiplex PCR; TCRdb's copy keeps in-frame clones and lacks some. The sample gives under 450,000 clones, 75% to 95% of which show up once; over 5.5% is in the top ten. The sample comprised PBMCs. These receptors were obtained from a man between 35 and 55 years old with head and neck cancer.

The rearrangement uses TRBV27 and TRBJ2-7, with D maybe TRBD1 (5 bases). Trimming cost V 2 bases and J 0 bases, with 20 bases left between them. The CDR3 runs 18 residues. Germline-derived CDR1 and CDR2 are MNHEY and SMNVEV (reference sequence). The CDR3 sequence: CASSLGPSGRASSYEQYF. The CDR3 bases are TGTGCCAGCAGTTTAGGCCCTTCCGGCAGGGCGAGCTCCTACGAGCAGTACTTC.

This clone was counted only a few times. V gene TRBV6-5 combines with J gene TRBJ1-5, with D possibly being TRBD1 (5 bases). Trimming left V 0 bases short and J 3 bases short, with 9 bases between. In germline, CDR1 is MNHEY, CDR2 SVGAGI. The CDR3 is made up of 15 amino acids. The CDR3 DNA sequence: TGTGCCAGCAGTTACTCGTGGGACTACAATCAGCCCCAGCATTTT. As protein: CASSYSWDYNQPQHF.

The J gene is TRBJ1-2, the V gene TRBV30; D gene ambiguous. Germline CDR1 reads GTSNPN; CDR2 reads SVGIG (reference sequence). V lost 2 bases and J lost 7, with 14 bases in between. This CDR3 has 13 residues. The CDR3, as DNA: TGTGCCTGGAGTTCCTCGGGCGAGGGTGGCTACACCTTC. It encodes CAWSSSGEGGYTF.

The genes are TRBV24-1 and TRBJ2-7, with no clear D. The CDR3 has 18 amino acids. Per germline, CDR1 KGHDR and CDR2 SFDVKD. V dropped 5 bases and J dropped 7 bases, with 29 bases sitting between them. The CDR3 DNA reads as TGTGCCACCAGTGTCGAGAAGGACGGTCCTAGGAGTTTGAAAGAGCAGTACTTC. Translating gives CATSVEKDGPRSLKEQYF.

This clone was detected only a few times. Here the CDR3 DNA reads TGTGCCAGCAGAAACGGGGTAACTAGCACAGATACGCAGTATTTT. Protein sequence: CASRNGVTSTDTQYF. The V gene is TRBV11-2, the J gene TRBJ2-3; D might be TRBD2 (5 bases). The V end was cut by 6 bases, the J end by 0 bases, with 13 bases between. CDR1 is SGHAT and CDR2 is FQNNGV in the germline V gene. The CDR3 totals 15 residues.

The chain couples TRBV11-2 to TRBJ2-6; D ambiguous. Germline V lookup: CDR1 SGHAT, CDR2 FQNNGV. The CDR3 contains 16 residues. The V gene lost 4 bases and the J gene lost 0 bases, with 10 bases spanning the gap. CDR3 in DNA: TGTGCCAGCAGCTCATGGATCTACTCTGGGGCCAACGTCCTGACTTTC. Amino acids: CASSSWIYSGANVLTF.

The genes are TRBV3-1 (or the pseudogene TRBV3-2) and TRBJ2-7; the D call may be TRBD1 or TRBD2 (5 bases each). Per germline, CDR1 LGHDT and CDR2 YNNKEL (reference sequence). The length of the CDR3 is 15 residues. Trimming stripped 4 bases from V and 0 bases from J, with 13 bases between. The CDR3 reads CASSPRGSSSYEQYF. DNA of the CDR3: TGTGCCAGCAGCCCACGGGGCAGCTCCTCCTACGAGCAGTACTTC.

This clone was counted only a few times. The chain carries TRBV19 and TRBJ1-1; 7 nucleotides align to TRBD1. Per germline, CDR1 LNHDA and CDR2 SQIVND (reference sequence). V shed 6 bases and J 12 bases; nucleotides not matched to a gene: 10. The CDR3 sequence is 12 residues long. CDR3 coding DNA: TGTGCCAGTAGCTTCAGGGGGGCCGCGACTTTCTTT. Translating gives CASSFRGAATFF. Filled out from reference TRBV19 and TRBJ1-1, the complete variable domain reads DGGITQSPKYLFRKEGQNVTLSCEQNLNHDAMYWYRQDPGQGLRLIYYSQIVNDFQKGDIAEGYSVSREKKESFPLTVTSAQKNPTAFYLCASSFRGAATFFGQGTRLTVV.

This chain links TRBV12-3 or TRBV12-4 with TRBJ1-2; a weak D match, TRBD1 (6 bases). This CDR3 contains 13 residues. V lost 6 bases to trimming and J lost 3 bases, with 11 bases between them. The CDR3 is CASRGGPYYGYTF. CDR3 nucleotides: TGTGCCAGCAGGGGGGGGCCTTACTATGGCTACACCTTC.

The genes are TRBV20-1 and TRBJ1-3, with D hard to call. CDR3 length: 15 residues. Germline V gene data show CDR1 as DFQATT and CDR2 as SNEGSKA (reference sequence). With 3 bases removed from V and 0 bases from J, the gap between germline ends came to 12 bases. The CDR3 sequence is CSASRGTSSGNTIYF. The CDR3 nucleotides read TGCAGTGCTAGTCGGGGTACAAGCTCTGGAAACACCATATATTTT.

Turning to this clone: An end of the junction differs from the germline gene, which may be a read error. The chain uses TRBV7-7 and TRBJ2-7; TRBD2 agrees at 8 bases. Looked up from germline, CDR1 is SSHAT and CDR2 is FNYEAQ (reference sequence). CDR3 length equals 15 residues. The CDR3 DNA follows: TGTGCTAGCAGCTTAGGTGCGGGGGGCGCCTACGAGCAGTACTTC. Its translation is CASSLGAGGAYEQYF.

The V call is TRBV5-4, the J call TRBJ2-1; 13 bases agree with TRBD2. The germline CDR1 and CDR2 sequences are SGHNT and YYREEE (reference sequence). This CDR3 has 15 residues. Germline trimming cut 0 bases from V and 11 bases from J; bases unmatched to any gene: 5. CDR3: CASSLAGTSGDKQFF. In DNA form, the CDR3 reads TGTGCCAGCAGCTTGGCCGGGACTAGCGGGGATAAGCAGTTCTTC.

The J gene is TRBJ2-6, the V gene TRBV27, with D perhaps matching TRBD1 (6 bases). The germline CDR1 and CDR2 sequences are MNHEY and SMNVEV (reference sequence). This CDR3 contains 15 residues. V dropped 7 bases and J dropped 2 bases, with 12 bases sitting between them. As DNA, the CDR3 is TGTGCCAGCATGAACGAGGGGGCTGGGGCCAACGTCCTGACTTTC. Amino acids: CASMNEGAGANVLTF. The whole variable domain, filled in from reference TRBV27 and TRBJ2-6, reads EAQVTQNPRYLITVTGKKLTVTCSQNMNHEYMSWYRQDPGLGLRQIYYSMNVEVTDKGDVPEGYKVSRKEKRNFPLILESPSPNQTSLYFCASMNEGAGANVLTFGAGSRLTVL.

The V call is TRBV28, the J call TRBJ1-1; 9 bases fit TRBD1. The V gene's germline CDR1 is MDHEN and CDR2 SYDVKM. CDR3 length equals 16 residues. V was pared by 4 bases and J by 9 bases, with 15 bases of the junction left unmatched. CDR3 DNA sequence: TGTGCCAGCAGTTCCCTCGATGGACAGGGGTGGCACCAAGCTTTCTTT. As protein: CASSSLDGQGWHQAFF.

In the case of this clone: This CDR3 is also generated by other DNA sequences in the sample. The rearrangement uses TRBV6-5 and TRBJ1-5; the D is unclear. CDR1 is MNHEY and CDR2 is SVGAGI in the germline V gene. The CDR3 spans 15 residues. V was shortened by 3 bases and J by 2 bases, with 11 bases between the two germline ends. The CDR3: CASSYSGRGNQPQHF. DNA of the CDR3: TGTGCCAGCAGTTATTCTGGGAGGGGCAATCAGCCCCAGCATTTT.

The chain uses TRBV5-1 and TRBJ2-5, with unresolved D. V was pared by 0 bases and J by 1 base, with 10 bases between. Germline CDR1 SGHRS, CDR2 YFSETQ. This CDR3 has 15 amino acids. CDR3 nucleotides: TGCGCCAGCAGCTTGGCACAGAACCCCCAAGAGACCCAGTACTTC. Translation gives CASSLAQNPQETQYF.

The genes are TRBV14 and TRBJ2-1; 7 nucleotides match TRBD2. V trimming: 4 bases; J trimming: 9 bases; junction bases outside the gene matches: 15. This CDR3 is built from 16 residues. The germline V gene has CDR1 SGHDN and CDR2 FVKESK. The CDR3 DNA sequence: TGTGCCAGCAGCCCCCTCTGGGGAGGGCCGACGATTGAGCAGTTCTTC. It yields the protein CASSPLWGGPTIEQFF.

The CDR3 DNA follows: TGTGCCAGCAGCGATGGACAGGGGGCCCAGCCCCAGCATTTT. Encoded protein: CASSDGQGAQPQHF. This chain uses TRBV9 with TRBJ1-5; 11 positions agree with TRBD1. Germline V gene data show CDR1 as SGDLS and CDR2 as YYNGEE. This CDR3 comprises 14 residues. V dropped 3 bases and J dropped 7; count of bases not matched to a gene: 3.

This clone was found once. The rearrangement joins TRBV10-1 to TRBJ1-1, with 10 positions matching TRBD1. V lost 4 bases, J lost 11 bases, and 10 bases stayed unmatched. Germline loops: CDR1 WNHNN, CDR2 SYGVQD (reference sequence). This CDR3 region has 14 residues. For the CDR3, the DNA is TGCGCCAGCAGTGCCGACAGGGGGCGCCGCCGGGCTTTCTTT. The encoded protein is CASSADRGRRRAFF.

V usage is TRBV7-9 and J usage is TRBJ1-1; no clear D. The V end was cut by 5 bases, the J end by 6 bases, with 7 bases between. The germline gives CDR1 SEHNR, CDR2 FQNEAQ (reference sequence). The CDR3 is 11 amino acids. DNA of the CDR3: TGTGCCAGCAGCCCCAGTCCTGAAGCTTTCTTT. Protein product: CASSPSPEAFF.

Here the CDR3 DNA reads TGTGCCTGTACCTTAGGGCCTACGGCGGCTTTCTTT. Translating it yields CACTLGPTAAFF. The chain couples TRBV30 to TRBJ1-1, with unresolved D. The V and J ends lost 6 bases and 11 bases respectively, with 19 bases between them. Germline V gene lookup returns CDR1 GTSNPN and CDR2 SVGIG (reference sequence). This CDR3 region has 12 residues.

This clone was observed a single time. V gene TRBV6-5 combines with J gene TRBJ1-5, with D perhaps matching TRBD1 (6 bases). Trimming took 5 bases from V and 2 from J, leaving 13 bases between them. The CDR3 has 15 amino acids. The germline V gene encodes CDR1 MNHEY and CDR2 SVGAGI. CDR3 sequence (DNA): TGTGCCAGCAGTACAGGGAATGCCGGCAATCAGCCCCAGCATTTT. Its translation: CASSTGNAGNQPQHF.

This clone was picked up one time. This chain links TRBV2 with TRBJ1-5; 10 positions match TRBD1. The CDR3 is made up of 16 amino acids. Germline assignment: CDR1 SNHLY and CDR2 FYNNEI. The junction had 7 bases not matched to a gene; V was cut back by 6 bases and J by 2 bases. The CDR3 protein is CASRDRGFMGNQPQHF. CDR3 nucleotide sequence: TGTGCCAGCAGGGACAGGGGGTTTATGGGCAATCAGCCCCAGCATTTT.

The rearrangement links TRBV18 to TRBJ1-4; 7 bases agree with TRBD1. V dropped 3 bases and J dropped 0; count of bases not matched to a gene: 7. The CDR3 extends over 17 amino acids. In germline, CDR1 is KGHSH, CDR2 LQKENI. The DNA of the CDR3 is TGTGCCAGCTCACCTAGGACAGGAGCCACAACTAATGAAAAACTGTTTTTT. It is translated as CASSPRTGATTNEKLFF.

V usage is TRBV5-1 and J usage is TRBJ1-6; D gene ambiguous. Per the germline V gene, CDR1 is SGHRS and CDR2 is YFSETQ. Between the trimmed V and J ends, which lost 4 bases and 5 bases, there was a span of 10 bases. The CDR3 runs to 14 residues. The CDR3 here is CASSADGDNSPLHF. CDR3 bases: TGCGCCAGCAGCGCCGACGGGGATAATTCACCCCTCCACTTT.

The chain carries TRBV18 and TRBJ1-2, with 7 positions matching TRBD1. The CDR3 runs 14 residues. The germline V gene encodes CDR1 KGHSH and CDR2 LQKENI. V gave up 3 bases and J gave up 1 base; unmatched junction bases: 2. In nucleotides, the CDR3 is TGTGCCAGCTCACCCGGACAGGTTAACTATGGCTACACCTTC. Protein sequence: CASSPGQVNYGYTF.

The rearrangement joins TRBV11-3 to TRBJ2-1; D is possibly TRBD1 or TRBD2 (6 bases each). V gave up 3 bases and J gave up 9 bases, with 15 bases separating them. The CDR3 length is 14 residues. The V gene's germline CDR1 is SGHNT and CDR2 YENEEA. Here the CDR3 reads CASSLEGVRGEQFF. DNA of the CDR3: TGTGCCAGCAGCTTGGAGGGAGTCAGGGGTGAGCAGTTCTTC.

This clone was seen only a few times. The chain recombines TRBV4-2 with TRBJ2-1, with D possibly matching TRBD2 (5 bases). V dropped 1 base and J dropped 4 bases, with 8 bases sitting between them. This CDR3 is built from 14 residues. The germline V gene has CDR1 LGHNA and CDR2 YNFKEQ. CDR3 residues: CASSQVSGYNEQFF. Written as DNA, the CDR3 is TGTGCCAGCAGCCAAGTTTCGGGATACAATGAGCAGTTCTTC.

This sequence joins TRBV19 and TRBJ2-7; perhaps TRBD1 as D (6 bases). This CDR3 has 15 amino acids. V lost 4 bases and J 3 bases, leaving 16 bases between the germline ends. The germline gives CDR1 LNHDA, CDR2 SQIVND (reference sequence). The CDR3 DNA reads TGTGCCAGTAGTACATCGTTACAGGGATTCTACGAGCAGTACTTC. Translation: CASSTSLQGFYEQYF. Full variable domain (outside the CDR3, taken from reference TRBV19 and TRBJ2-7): DGGITQSPKYLFRKEGQNVTLSCEQNLNHDAMYWYRQDPGQGLRLIYYSQIVNDFQKGDIAEGYSVSREKKESFPLTVTSAQKNPTAFYLCASSTSLQGFYEQYFGPGTRLTVT.

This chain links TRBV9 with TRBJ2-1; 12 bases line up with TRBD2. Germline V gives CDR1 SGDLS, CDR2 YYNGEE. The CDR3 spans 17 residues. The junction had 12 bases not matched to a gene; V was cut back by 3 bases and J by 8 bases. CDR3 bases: TGTGCCAGCAGCGAGGCCTCTGGGCTAGCGGGGGGGCATGAGCAGTTCTTC. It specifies CASSEASGLAGGHEQFF.